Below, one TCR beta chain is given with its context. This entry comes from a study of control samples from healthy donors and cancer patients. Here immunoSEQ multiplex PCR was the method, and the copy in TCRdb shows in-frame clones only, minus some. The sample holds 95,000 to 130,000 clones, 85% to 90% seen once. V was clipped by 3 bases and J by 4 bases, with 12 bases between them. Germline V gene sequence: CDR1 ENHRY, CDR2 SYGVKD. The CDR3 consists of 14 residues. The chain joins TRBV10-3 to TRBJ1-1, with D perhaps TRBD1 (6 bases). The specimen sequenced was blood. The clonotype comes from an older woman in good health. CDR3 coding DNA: TGTGCCATCAGTGACATATTCAGGGGCACTGAAGCTTTCTTT. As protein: CAISDIFRGTEAFF.